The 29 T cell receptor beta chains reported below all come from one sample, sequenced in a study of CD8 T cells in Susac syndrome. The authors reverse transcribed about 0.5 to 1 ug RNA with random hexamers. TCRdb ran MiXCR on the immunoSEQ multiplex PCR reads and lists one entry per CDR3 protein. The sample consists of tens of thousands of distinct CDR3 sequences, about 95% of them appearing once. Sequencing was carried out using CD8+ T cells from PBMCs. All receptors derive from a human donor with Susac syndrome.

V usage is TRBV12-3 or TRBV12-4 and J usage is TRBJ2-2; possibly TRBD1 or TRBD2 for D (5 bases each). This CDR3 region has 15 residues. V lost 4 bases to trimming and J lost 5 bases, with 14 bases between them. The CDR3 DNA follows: TGTGCCAGCAGTTCATACGGGGCGAGAACCGGGGAGCTGTTTTTT. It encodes CASSSYGARTGELFF.

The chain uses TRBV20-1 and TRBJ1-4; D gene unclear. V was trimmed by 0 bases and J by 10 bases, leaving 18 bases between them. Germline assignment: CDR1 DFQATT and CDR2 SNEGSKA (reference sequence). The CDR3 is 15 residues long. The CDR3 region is CSARDPDVGSRKLFF. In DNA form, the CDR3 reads TGCAGTGCTAGAGATCCGGATGTGGGCAGTCGAAAACTGTTTTTT.

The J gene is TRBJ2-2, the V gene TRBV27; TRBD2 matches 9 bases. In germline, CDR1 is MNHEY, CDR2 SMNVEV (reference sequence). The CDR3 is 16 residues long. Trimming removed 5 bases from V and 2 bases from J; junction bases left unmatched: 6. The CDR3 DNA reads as TGTGCCAGCAGTCAGCTAGCGGGGCTTAACACCGGGGAGCTGTTTTTT. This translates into CASSQLAGLNTGELFF.

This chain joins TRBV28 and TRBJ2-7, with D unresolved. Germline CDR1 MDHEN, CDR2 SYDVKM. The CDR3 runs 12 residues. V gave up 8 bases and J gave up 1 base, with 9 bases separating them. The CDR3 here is CASYTESYEQYF. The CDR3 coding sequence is TGTGCCAGCTACACGGAATCCTACGAGCAGTACTTC.

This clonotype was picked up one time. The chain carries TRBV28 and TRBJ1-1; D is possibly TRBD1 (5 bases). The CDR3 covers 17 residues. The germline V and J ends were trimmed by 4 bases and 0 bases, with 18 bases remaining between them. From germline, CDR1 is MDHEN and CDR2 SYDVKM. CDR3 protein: CASSSLSPTDMNTEAFF. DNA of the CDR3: TGTGCCAGCAGTTCCCTCAGCCCGACAGACATGAACACTGAAGCTTTCTTT.

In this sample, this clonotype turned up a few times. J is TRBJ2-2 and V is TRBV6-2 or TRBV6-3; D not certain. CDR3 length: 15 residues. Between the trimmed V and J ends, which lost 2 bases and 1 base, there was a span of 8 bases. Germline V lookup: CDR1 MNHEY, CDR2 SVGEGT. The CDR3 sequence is CASSYGSENTGELFF. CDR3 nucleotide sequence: TGTGCCAGCAGTTACGGGTCAGAGAACACCGGGGAGCTGTTTTTT.

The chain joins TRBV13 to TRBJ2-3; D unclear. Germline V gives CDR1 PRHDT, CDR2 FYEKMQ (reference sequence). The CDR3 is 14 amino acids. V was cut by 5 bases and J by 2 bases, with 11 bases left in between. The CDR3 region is CASSPPGYTDTQYF. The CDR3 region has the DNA TGTGCCAGCAGCCCCCCCGGATACACAGATACGCAGTATTTT.

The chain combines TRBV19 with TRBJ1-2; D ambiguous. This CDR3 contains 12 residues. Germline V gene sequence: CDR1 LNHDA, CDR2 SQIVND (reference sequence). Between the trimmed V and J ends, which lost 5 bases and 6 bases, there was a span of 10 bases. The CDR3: CASSPHPDGYTF. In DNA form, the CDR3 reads TGTGCCAGTAGTCCCCATCCGGATGGCTACACCTTC.

The CDR3 coding sequence is TGCAGTGCTAGAGATGGGAAGCGTGGTGATGAGCAGTTCTTC. This sequence encodes CSARDGKRGDEQFF. V gene TRBV20-1 combines with J gene TRBJ2-1; D is ambiguous. The germline gives CDR1 DFQATT, CDR2 SNEGSKA (reference sequence). CDR3 length equals 14 residues. V lost 0 bases to trimming and J lost 8 bases, with 14 bases between them.

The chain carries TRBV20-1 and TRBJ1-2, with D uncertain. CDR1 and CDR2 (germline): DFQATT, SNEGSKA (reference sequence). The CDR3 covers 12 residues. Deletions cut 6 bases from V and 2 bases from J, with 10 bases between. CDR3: CSASRENYGYTF. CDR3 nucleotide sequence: TGCAGTGCGTCACGAGAGAACTATGGCTACACCTTC.

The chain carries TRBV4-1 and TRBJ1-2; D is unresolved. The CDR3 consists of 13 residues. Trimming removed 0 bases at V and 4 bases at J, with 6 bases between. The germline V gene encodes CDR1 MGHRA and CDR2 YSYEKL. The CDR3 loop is CASSQEKAYGYTF. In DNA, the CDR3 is TGCGCCAGCAGCCAAGAAAAGGCCTATGGCTACACCTTC.

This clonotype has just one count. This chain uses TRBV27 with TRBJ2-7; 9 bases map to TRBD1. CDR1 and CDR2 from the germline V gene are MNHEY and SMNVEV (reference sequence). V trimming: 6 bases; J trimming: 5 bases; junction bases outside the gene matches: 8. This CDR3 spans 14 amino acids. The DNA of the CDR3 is TGTGCCAGCAGGGACCGGGACAGGGCCGACGAGCAGTACTTC. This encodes CASRDRDRADEQYF.

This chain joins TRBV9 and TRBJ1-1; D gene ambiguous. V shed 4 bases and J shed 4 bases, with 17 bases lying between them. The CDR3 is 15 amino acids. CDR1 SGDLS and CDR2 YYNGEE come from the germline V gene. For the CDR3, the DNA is TGTGCCAGCAGCCCAGAGGGCACGCCAGGCACTGAAGCTTTCTTT. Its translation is CASSPEGTPGTEAFF.

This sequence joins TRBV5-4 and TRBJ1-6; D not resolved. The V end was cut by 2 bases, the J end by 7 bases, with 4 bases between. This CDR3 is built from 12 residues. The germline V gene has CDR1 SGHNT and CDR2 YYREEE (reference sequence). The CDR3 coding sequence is TGTGCCAGCAGCTTAGGGAATTCACCCCTCCACTTT. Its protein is CASSLGNSPLHF.

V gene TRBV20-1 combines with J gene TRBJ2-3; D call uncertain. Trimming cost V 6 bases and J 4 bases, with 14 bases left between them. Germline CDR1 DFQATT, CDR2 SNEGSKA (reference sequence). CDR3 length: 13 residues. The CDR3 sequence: CSAFYGPPDTQYF. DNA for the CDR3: TGCAGTGCGTTTTACGGACCCCCAGATACGCAGTATTTT.

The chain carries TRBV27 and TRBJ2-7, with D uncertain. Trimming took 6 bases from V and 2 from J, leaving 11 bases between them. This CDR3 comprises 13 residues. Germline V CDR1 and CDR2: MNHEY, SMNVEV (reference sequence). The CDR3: CASSHRPAYEQYF. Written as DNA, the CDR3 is TGTGCCAGCAGCCATAGGCCAGCCTACGAGCAGTACTTC.

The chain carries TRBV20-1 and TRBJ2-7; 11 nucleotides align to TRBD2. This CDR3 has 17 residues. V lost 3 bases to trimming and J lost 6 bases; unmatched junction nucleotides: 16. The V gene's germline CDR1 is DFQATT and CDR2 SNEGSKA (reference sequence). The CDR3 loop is CSARPTTFTSGGGEQYF. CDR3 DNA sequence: TGCAGTGCTAGGCCGACGACCTTTACTAGCGGGGGAGGCGAGCAGTACTTC.

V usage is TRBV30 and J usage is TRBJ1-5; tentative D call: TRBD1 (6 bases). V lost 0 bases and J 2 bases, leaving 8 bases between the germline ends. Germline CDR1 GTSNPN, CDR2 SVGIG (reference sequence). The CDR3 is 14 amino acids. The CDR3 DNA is TGTGCCTGGAGTGTAGGACAGCGCAATCAGCCCCAGCATTTT. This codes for CAWSVGQRNQPQHF.

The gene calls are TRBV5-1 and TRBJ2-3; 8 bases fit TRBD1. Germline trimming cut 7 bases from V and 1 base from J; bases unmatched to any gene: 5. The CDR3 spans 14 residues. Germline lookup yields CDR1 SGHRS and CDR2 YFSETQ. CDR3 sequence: CASQQGQGTDTQYF. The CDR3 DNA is TGCGCCAGCCAGCAGGGACAGGGCACAGATACGCAGTATTTT.

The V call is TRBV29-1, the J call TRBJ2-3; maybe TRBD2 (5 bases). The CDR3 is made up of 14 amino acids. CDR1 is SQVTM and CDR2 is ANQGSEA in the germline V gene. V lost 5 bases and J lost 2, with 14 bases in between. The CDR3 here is CSVLERTFTDTQYF. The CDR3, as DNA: TGCAGCGTTTTAGAGCGGACCTTCACAGATACGCAGTATTTT.

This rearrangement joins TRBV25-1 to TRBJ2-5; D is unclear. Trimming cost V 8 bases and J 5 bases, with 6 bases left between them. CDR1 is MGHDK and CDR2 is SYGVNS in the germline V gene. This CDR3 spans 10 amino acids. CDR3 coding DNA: TGTGCCAGCTTAGGGGAGACCCAGTACTTC. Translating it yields CASLGETQYF.

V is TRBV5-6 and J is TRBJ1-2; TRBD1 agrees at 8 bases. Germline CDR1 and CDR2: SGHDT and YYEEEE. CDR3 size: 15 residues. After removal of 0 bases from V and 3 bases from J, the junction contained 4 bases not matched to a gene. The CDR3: CASSLGTGTDYGYTF. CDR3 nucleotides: TGTGCCAGCAGCTTGGGGACAGGGACTGACTATGGCTACACCTTC. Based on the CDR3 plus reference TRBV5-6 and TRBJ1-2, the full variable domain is DAGVTQSPTHLIKTRGQQVTLRCSPKSGHDTVSWYQQALGQGPQFIFQYYEEEERQRGNFPDRFSGHQFPNYSSELNVNALLLGDSALYLCASSLGTGTDYGYTFGSGTRLTVV.

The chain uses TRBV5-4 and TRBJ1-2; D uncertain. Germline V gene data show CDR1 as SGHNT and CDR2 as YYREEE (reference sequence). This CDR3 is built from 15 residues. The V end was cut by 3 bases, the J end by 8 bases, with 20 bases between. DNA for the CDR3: TGTGCCAGCAGCTCCCCTCGGGAGAACGACATCGGCTACACCTTC. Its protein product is CASSSPRENDIGYTF.

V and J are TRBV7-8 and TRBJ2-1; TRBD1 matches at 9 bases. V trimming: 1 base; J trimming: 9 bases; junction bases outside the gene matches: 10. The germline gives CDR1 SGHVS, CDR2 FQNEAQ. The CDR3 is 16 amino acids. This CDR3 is CASSLEAGTGTIEQFF. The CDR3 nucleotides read TGTGCCAGCAGCTTAGAGGCCGGGACAGGGACCATTGAGCAGTTCTTC.

The DNA of the CDR3 is TGTGCCTGGAGTGGACAGAACACTGACACCTTC. This encodes CAWSGQNTDTF. V is TRBV30 and J is TRBJ1-2; D is perhaps TRBD1 (5 bases). The ends were cut back, 1 base at V and 12 bases at J, with 12 bases in the middle. The germline V gene has CDR1 GTSNPN and CDR2 SVGIG (reference sequence). This CDR3 has 11 residues. Together with reference TRBV30 and TRBJ1-2, the CDR3 gives the full variable domain: SQTIHQWPATLVQPVGSPLSLECTVEGTSNPNLYWYRQAAGRGLQLLFYSVGIGQISSEVPQNLSASRPQDRQFILSSKKLLLSDSGFYLCAWSGQNTDTFGSGTRLTVV.

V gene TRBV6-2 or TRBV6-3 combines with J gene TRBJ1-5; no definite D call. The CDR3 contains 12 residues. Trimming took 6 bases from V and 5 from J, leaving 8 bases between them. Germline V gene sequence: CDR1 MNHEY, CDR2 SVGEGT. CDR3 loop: CASSRWDQPQHF. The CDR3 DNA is TGTGCCAGCAGCAGGTGGGATCAGCCCCAGCATTTT.

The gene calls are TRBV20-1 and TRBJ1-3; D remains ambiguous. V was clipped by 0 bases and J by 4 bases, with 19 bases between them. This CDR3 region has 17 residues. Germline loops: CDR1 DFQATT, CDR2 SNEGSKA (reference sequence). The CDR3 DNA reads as TGCAGTGCTAGAGATCCCCTGTTTGGCGACGACGGAAACACCATATATTTT. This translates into CSARDPLFGDDGNTIYF.

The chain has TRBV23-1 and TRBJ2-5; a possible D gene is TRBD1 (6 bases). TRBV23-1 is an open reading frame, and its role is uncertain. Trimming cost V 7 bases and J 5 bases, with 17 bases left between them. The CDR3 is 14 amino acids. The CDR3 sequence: CASTNMGARETQYF. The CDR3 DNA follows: TGCGCCAGCACTAACATGGGGGCTCGGGAGACCCAGTACTTC.

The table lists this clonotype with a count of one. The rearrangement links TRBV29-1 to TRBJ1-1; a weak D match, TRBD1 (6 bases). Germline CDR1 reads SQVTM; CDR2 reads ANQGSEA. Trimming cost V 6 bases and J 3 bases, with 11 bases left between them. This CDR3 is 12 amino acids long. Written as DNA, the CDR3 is TGCAGCGTAGCGGGGGGCGACACTGAAGCTTTCTTT. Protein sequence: CSVAGGDTEAFF.